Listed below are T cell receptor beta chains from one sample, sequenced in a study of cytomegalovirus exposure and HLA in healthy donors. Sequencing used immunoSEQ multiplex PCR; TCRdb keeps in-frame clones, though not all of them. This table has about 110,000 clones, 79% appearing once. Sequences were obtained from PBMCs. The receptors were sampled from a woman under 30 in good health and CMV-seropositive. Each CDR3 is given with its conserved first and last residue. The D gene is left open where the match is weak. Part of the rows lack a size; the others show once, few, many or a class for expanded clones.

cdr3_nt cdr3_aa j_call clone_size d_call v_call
TGTGCCAGCAGTCTGGACACGAACACCGGGGAGCTGTTTTTT CASSLDTNTGELFF TRBJ2-2 . . TRBV6-4
TGTGCCTGGAGTGTACAACTAGCGGGAGATGGCGAGCAGTACTTC CAWSVQLAGDGEQYF TRBJ2-7 few TRBD2 TRBV30
TGTGCCAGCAGCCCGAGTCTCCGTACCCAGAACACTGAAGCTTTCTTT CASSPSLRTQNTEAFF TRBJ1-1 few . TRBV9
TGTGCCTGGAGTCTGGCAGGGAGGGATTTCAACTTC CAWSLAGRDFNF TRBJ1-2 . . TRBV30
TGTGCCAGCAGCCCCGGGACTAGCGGACCCGTTAGCACAGATACGCAGTATTTT CASSPGTSGPVSTDTQYF TRBJ2-3 once TRBD2 TRBV7-9
TGTGCCAGCAGGAGCGGGAGACAGTCCTACGAGCAGTACTTC CASRSGRQSYEQYF TRBJ2-7 . TRBD2 TRBV27
TGTGCCAGCAGCACGGACAGGGGGGAAGAGACCCAGTACTTC CASSTDRGEETQYF TRBJ2-5 . TRBD1 TRBV14
TGTGCCAGCAGTCAAAGCGTAAACTATGGCTACACCTTC CASSQSVNYGYTF TRBJ1-2 . . TRBV5-5
TGTGCCAGCAGTGGGGCTAGCGACAGCACAGATACGCAGTATTTT CASSGASDSTDTQYF TRBJ2-3 few . TRBV6-5
TGTGCCAGCAGCCAAGACAGTTTCTATGGCTACACCTTC CASSQDSFYGYTF TRBJ1-2 . . TRBV14
TGTGCCAGCAGTTTAAGGCAGGGGGCCAAAAACATTCAGTACTTC CASSLRQGAKNIQYF TRBJ2-4 . . TRBV27
TGTGCCAGCAGCTTCGGAGGGGAAAAACTGTTTTTT CASSFGGEKLFF TRBJ1-4 . . TRBV13
TGTGCCAGCAGTGGCTCTTCAGTGCAGGTTGCAGATACGCAGTATTTT CASSGSSVQVADTQYF TRBJ2-3 once . TRBV6-1
TGTGCAAGTCGCCCGACGCCCGGGACATTGAACACTGAAGCTTTCTTT CASRPTPGTLNTEAFF TRBJ1-1 . . TRBV12-2